The rows below give T cell receptor beta chains drawn from one sample of a study of blood T cell repertoires in COVID-19. Method: immunoSEQ multiplex PCR; TCRdb's copy keeps in-frame clones and lacks some. The profile covers hundreds of thousands of clones, with more than 75% appearing a single time and about 1.6% taken by the ten largest. Sequencing input: peripheral blood. All receptors derive from a middle-aged woman who had recovered from COVID-19. Each CDR3 is given with its conserved first and last residue. A D gene is named only where the DNA matches it firmly. Some rows have no size entry. The others give once, few or many, or a class for an expanded clone.

clone_size,j_call,v_call,d_call,cdr3_aa,cdr3_nt
NA,TRBJ1-2,TRBV10-3,NA,CAISESTTGVYGYTF,TGTGCCATCAGTGAGTCGACGACAGGTGTTTATGGCTACACCTTC
NA,TRBJ2-3,TRBV10-1,TRBD1,CASSESPTGGKADTQYF,TGCGCCAGCAGTGAATCCCCGACAGGGGGCAAGGCAGATACGCAGTATTTT
NA,TRBJ1-1,TRBV29-1,TRBD1,CSVSGQGRGAFF,TGCAGCGTCTCGGGACAGGGGAGGGGAGCTTTCTTT
NA,TRBJ1-2,TRBV11-2,TRBD1,CASRTKGQGHGYTF,TGTGCCAGCAGAACCAAAGGACAGGGCCATGGCTACACCTTC
NA,TRBJ2-1,TRBV7-9,TRBD1,CASSLIWGRGLYDEQFF,TGTGCCAGCAGCTTAATCTGGGGCAGGGGGCTGTACGATGAGCAGTTCTTC
NA,TRBJ2-2,TRBV5-1,TRBD2,CASSSPAGGTGELFF,TGCGCCAGCAGCTCCCCTGCGGGGGGGACCGGGGAGCTGTTTTTT
NA,TRBJ2-3,TRBV5-1,NA,CASSSWARSTDTQYF,TGCGCCAGCAGCTCCTGGGCCCGTAGCACAGATACGCAGTATTTT
NA,TRBJ1-1,TRBV30,TRBD1,CAWSVPTGGMMDTEAFF,TGTGCCTGGAGTGTCCCGACAGGGGGCATGATGGACACTGAAGCTTTCTTT
once,TRBJ2-7,TRBV19,NA,CASRNTVTYEQYF,TGTGCCAGTAGGAACACAGTTACCTACGAGCAGTACTTC
NA,TRBJ1-6,TRBV7-9,NA,CASSRLNSPLHF,TGTGCCAGCAGTCGGTTAAATTCACCCCTCCACTTT
NA,TRBJ1-5,TRBV7-3,NA,CASSLRGKFDQPQHF,TGTGCCAGCAGCTTACGGGGGAAGTTTGATCAGCCCCAGCATTTT
once,TRBJ1-6,TRBV6-2/TRBV6-3,NA,CASSYLKNRDLNSPLHF,TGTGCCAGCAGTTACCTAAAGAACAGGGACCTCAATTCACCCCTCCACTTT
NA,TRBJ1-1,TRBV5-1,NA,CASGQQENTEAFF,TGCGCCAGCGGACAACAGGAGAACACTGAAGCTTTCTTT
many,TRBJ1-6,TRBV28,TRBD1,CASSSPGDRYNSPLHF,TGTGCCAGCAGTTCACCCGGGGACAGATATAATTCACCCCTCCACTTT
NA,TRBJ2-3,TRBV2,NA,CASGAHTDTQYF,TGTGCCAGCGGGGCTCACACAGATACGCAGTATTTT
few,TRBJ1-2,TRBV14,TRBD1,CASSQITGGDGYTF,TGTGCCAGCAGCCAGATCACAGGGGGAGATGGCTACACCTTC
NA,TRBJ1-2,TRBV5-1,TRBD1,CASSGQGLDYGYTF,TGCGCCAGCAGTGGACAGGGTTTAGACTATGGCTACACCTTC
NA,TRBJ2-7,TRBV4-1,NA,CASSLLSGPDEQYF,TGCGCCAGCAGCCTACTCTCGGGTCCGGACGAGCAGTACTTC
NA,TRBJ2-3,TRBV3-1/TRBV3-2,TRBD1,CASRQGVGDTQYF,TGTGCCAGCAGACAGGGGGTAGGAGATACGCAGTATTTT
NA,TRBJ1-1,TRBV30,NA,CAHGLTNTEAFF,TGTGCCCACGGACTGACGAACACTGAAGCTTTCTTT
NA,TRBJ1-1,TRBV7-2,NA,CASSLVTVTEAFF,TGTGCCAGCAGCTTAGTTACAGTGACTGAAGCTTTCTTT
NA,TRBJ1-5,TRBV6-4,NA,CASSDSGRKYSNQPQHF,TGTGCCAGCAGTGACTCGGGCAGAAAATATAGCAATCAGCCCCAGCATTTT
NA,TRBJ2-7,TRBV18,NA,CASSPPGWSYEQYF,TGTGCCAGCTCACCACCCGGGTGGTCCTACGAGCAGTACTTC
NA,TRBJ2-1,TRBV4-3,NA,CASSHTAGSSYNEQFF,TGCGCCAGCAGCCACACGGCGGGGAGCTCCTACAATGAGCAGTTCTTC
NA,TRBJ2-7,TRBV23-1,NA,CASSPGLSYEQYF,TGCGCCAGCAGTCCGGGACTTAGTTACGAGCAGTACTTC
NA,TRBJ2-3,TRBV29-1,NA,CSVEGTGGLGASTDTQYF,TGCAGCGTTGAAGGGACCGGGGGGCTCGGGGCTAGCACAGATACGCAGTATTTT
NA,TRBJ1-5,TRBV19,NA,CASPRGPNQPQHF,TGTGCCAGTCCACGTGGGCCCAATCAGCCCCAGCATTTT
NA,TRBJ1-1,TRBV30,NA,CAWSWGDTEAFF,TGTGCCTGGAGTTGGGGAGACACTGAAGCTTTCTTT
NA,TRBJ1-2,TRBV12-3/TRBV12-4,NA,CASSLVTDYGYTF,TGTGCCAGCAGTTTGGTCACGGACTATGGCTACACCTTC
NA,TRBJ1-1,TRBV9,NA,CASSLQQGMNTEAFF,TGTGCCAGCAGCCTTCAACAGGGAATGAACACTGAAGCTTTCTTT
NA,TRBJ1-2,TRBV19,NA,CASSPGVRAYTF,TGTGCCAGTAGTCCGGGGGTCAGGGCATACACCTTC
NA,TRBJ1-3,TRBV5-1,NA,CASTGGGAGISGNTIYF,TGCGCCAGCACCGGCGGGGGGGCGGGCATCTCTGGAAACACCATATATTTT
NA,TRBJ2-3,TRBV4-2,TRBD2,CASSPRATSEGTDTQYF,TGTGCCAGCAGCCCGAGGGCAACTAGCGAAGGCACAGATACGCAGTATTTT
NA,TRBJ1-2,TRBV11-2,NA,CASSLDPRRDNYGYTF,TGTGCCAGCAGCTTAGATCCCCGAAGAGATAACTATGGCTACACCTTC
NA,TRBJ2-5,TRBV7-3,TRBD2,CASSSTSGSETQYF,TGTGCCAGCAGCTCGACTAGCGGATCAGAGACCCAGTACTTC
NA,TRBJ2-7,TRBV10-3,TRBD1,CAISATRDRAYEQYF,TGTGCCATCAGTGCGACCCGGGACAGAGCCTACGAGCAGTACTTC
NA,TRBJ1-2,TRBV5-1,TRBD1,CASSPGVGTGRNYGYTF,TGCGCCAGCAGCCCCGGGGTTGGGACAGGGCGCAACTATGGCTACACCTTC
NA,TRBJ2-7,TRBV27,TRBD2,CASSPLVLAGRNYEQYF,TGTGCCAGCAGTCCCCTCGTCCTAGCGGGGCGAAACTACGAGCAGTACTTC
NA,TRBJ2-7,TRBV7-8,TRBD1,CASSSGQRITYEQYF,TGTGCCAGCAGCTCGGGACAGCGGATTACCTACGAGCAGTACTTC
NA,TRBJ1-4,TRBV19,NA,CASSMARVGEKLFF,TGTGCCAGTAGTATGGCCAGGGTGGGTGAAAAACTGTTTTTT
NA,TRBJ2-7,TRBV7-4,TRBD1,CASSLGQGGIWYEQYF,TGTGCCAGCAGCCTCGGACAGGGGGGTATTTGGTACGAGCAGTACTTC
NA,TRBJ2-3,TRBV10-1,TRBD2,CASSERLAGENTQYF,TGCGCCAGCAGTGAGCGACTAGCGGGGGAAAATACGCAGTATTTT
NA,TRBJ2-1,TRBV4-2,NA,CASSQIASPNEQFF,TGTGCCAGCAGCCAAATAGCGAGCCCCAATGAGCAGTTCTTC
NA,TRBJ1-5,TRBV10-1,TRBD1,CASSESSAGQIFSNQPQHF,TGCGCCAGCAGTGAGTCTTCCGCGGGACAGATTTTTAGCAATCAGCCCCAGCATTTT
NA,TRBJ2-7,TRBV18,TRBD1,CASSPGQGSYEQYF,TGTGCCAGCTCGCCGGGACAGGGGTCCTACGAGCAGTACTTC
NA,TRBJ2-7,TRBV27,TRBD1,CASSSDRGLEQYF,TGTGCCAGCAGTTCCGACAGGGGGCTGGAGCAGTACTTC
NA,TRBJ1-6,TRBV6-1,TRBD1,CASSEGDRVDSPLHF,TGTGCCAGCAGTGAGGGGGACAGGGTAGATTCACCCCTCCACTTT
NA,TRBJ2-7,TRBV9,TRBD1,CASSVGGTVSGYEQYF,TGTGCCAGCAGCGTAGGGGGGACAGTCTCCGGATACGAGCAGTACTTC
NA,TRBJ1-3,TRBV18,TRBD1,CASSPGGQGTNTIYF,TGTGCCAGCTCACCAGGCGGACAGGGGACGAACACCATATATTTT
NA,TRBJ2-1,TRBV7-2,TRBD2,CASSFERGGFHEQFF,TGTGCCAGCAGCTTTGAGCGGGGGGGCTTCCATGAGCAGTTCTTC
NA,TRBJ2-1,TRBV6-1,TRBD2,CASSPSLAGLNEQFF,TGTGCCAGCAGTCCCTCACTAGCGGGGCTCAATGAGCAGTTCTTC
once,TRBJ2-7,TRBV18,NA,CASSHRDLSYEQYF,TGTGCCAGCTCCCACAGGGATCTTTCCTACGAGCAGTACTTC
NA,TRBJ1-1,TRBV2,TRBD1,CASSRDRGQNTEAFF,TGTGCCAGCAGTAGGGACAGGGGCCAAAACACTGAAGCTTTCTTT